This T cell receptor beta chain was sequenced in a study of T cell repertoires in cytomegalovirus infection. Study-level information: The authors relied on CMV epitopes, both recently identified HLA-C-restricted and well-studied HLA-B-restricted. Indicated by public TCR beta signatures were CMV infection and matching HLA type.

In the case of this clonotype: Its antigen is undetermined.

The CDR3 is 15 residues long. The ends were cut back, 7 bases at V and 2 bases at J, with 15 bases in the middle. The germline gives CDR1 LNHDA, CDR2 SQIVND (reference sequence). In TCRdb, the reads were re-called with MiXCR into one record per CDR3 protein. The table includes a few hundred thousand distinct CDR3 sequences, approximately 46% detected once. Findings and limits, study-wide: Totalled public TCR beta family frequency picked out people who carried CMV plus the relevant HLA. HLA-C-restricted CMV clonotypes gave the most frequent clonotype in two of eight donors.

The TCR was taken from a human donor in good health (CMV status not recorded). Some clones in this sample may be carry-over from other donors' samples. This specimen consisted of cultured PBMCs, obtained from culture after CMV antigen stimulation. The chain has TRBV19 and TRBJ1-5; D might be TRBD1 (5 bases). CDR3 protein: CASKWSRVGNQPQHF. The CDR3 nucleotides are TGTGCCAGTAAGTGGTCCAGGGTTGGCAATCAGCCCCAGCATTTT.